This T cell receptor beta chain was recovered during a study of response to subunit inactivated influenza vaccine. General study results and limits: Authors suggested each seasonal flu vaccination may recruit only limited numbers of new T cells.

One entry per CDR3 protein, called by TCRdb with MiXCR from the RT-PCR reads. In the table there are roughly 180,000 distinct CDR3 sequences, approximately 8.7% of which are singletons. Regarding this clonotype: Its antigen is not identified. With a much larger clone just one base away, this may be a read error.

The sequencing used non-naive T cells sorted from PBMCs, collected on the day of vaccination. This clonotype was sampled from a man in his fifties who received an inactivated influenza vaccine.

The CDR3 loop is CASSREPGLPEAFF. The CDR3 DNA sequence: TGTGCCAGCAGCCGAGAGCCAGGGCTCCCTGAAGCTTTCTTT. V and J are TRBV7-2 and TRBJ1-1; D is perhaps TRBD1 (5 bases). The CDR3 has 14 residues. The germline gives CDR1 SGHTA, CDR2 FQGNSA. Trimming took off 5 bases at V and 6 bases at J, with 16 bases between the two ends.